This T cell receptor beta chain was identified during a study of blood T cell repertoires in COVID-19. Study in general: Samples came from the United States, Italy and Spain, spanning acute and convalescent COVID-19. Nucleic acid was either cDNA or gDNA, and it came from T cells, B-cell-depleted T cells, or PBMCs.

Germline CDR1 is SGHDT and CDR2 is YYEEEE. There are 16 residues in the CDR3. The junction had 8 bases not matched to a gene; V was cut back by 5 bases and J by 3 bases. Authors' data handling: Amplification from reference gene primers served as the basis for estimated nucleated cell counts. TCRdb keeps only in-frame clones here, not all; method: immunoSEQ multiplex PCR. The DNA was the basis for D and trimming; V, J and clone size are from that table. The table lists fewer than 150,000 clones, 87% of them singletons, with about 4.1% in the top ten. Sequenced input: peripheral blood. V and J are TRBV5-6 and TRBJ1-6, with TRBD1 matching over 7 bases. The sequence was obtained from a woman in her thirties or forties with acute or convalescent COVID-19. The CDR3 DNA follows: TGTGCCAGCAGAGGGAAGGGACAGCTCTATAATTCACCCCTCCACTTT. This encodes CASRGKGQLYNSPLHF.